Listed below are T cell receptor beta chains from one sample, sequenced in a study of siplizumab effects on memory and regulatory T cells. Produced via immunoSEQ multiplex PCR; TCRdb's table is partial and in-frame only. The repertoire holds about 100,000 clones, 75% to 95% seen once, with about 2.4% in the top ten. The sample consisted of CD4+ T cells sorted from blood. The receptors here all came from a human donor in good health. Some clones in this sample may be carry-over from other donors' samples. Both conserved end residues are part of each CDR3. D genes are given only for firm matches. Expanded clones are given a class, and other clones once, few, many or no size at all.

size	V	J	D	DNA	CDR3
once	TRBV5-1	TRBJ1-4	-	TGCGCCAGCAGCTTGGAAGGGGTGCAGGAAAAACTGTTTTTT	CASSLEGVQEKLFF
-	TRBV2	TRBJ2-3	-	TGTGCCAGCAGTGAAGCGGGTCAGGAGTTTCCGCAGTATTTT	CASSEAGQEFPQYF
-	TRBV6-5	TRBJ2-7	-	TGTGCCAGCACTATCAGGGGCGGCGGCGAGCAGTACTTC	CASTIRGGGEQYF
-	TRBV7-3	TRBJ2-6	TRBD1	TGTGCCAGCAGCCCGGGACAGGTCTCTGGGGCCAACGTCCTGACTTTC	CASSPGQVSGANVLTF
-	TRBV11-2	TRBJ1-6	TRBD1	TGTGCCAGCAGCGCCCCCGGACAGGGGGCCTCTTGGAATTCACCCCTCCACTTT	CASSAPGQGASWNSPLHF
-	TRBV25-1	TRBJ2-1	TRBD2	TGTGCCAGCAGTGAGGCGAGCGGGAGATACAATGAGCAGTTCTTC	CASSEASGRYNEQFF
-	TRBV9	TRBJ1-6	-	TGTGCCAGCAGCGTAGGTGAGGCTTCACCCCTCCACTTT	CASSVGEASPLHF
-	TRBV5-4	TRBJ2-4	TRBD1	TGTGCCAGCAGCCCGCCGGGACAGGGCAAAAACATTCAGTACTTC	CASSPPGQGKNIQYF
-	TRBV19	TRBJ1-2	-	TGTGCCAGTAGTCGAGACTATGGCTACACCTTC	CASSRDYGYTF
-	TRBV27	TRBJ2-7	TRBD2	TGTGCCAGCAGTCCAGCTAGCGGGAGAAACGAGCAGTACTTC	CASSPASGRNEQYF
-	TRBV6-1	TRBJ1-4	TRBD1	TGTGCCAGCTCCAGGGGGAGTAATGAAAAACTGTTTTTT	CASSRGSNEKLFF